The 15 T cell receptor beta chains below come from one sample, sequenced in a study of T cell responses to AZD1222 COVID-19 vaccine. The table came from immunoSEQ multiplex PCR; TCRdb's copy has only in-frame clones and leaves some out. The sample records under 140,000 clones, 88% being singletons. Specimen: peripheral blood, collected on day 0 of AZD1222 vaccination. The receptors were sampled from an adult in good health.

CDR3 loop: CASSPLPQGSGYEQYF. The CDR3 nucleotides read TGTGCCAGCTCACCCCTCCCCCAGGGAAGCGGCTACGAGCAGTACTTC. The gene calls are TRBV18 and TRBJ2-7; the D call may be TRBD1 or TRBD2 (5 bases each). Trimming stripped 3 bases from V and 3 bases from J, with 18 bases between. CDR1 is KGHSH, CDR2 LQKENI, per germline. The CDR3 consists of 16 residues.

V and J are TRBV15 and TRBJ1-1, with 10 bases fitting TRBD1. This CDR3 has 16 amino acids. Losses at the gene ends were 0 bases for V and 10 bases for J; bases not matched to a gene: 11. Germline V gene lookup returns CDR1 LNHNV and CDR2 YYDKDF (reference sequence). DNA for the CDR3: TGTGCCACCAGCAGAGATCAGGCCATGACAGGGGGCATAGCTTTCTTT. Amino acids: CATSRDQAMTGGIAFF. The variable domain in full, completed from reference TRBV15 and TRBJ1-1, reads DAMVIQNPRYQVTQFGKPVTLSCSQTLNHNVMYWYQQKSSQAPKLLFHYYDKDFNNEADTPDNFQSRRPNTSFCFLDIRSPGLGDTAMYLCATSRDQAMTGGIAFFGQGTRLTVV.

The chain links TRBV29-1 to TRBJ2-2; D unresolved. Per the germline V gene, CDR1 is SQVTM and CDR2 is ANQGSEA. Trimming stripped 3 bases from V and 1 base from J, with 6 bases between. This CDR3 has 13 residues. The CDR3: CSVDRGNTGELFF. The CDR3 coding sequence is TGCAGCGTTGACAGAGGGAACACCGGGGAGCTGTTTTTT.

J is TRBJ1-3 and V is TRBV6-5, with 8 bases aligning to TRBD1. Germline V gives CDR1 MNHEY, CDR2 SVGAGI. Trimming took 8 bases from V and 4 from J; bases not matched to a gene: 7. This CDR3 has 14 residues. The DNA of the CDR3 is TGTGCCAGCGGGACAGGCCCATGGGGAAACACCATATATTTT. This encodes CASGTGPWGNTIYF.

This chain uses TRBV5-1 with TRBJ2-5; the D is unclear. The CDR3 sequence is 13 residues long. The germline V gene encodes CDR1 SGHRS and CDR2 YFSETQ. Trimming removed 3 bases from V and 3 bases from J, with 9 bases in between. The CDR3 DNA reads as TGCGCCAGCAGCTCCGACATAGAAGAGACCCAGTACTTC. Its translation: CASSSDIEETQYF. The complete variable domain, with remaining parts taken from reference TRBV5-1 and TRBJ2-5, reads KAGVTQTPRYLIKTRGQQVTLSCSPISGHRSVSWYQQTPGQGLQFLFEYFSETQRNKGNFPGRFSGRQFSNSRSEMNVSTLELGDSALYLCASSSDIEETQYFGPGTRLLVL.

DNA of the CDR3: TGTGCCAGCTCACAGGGATGGGACAATCAGCCCCAGCATTTT. Translation gives CASSQGWDNQPQHF. The rearrangement joins TRBV18 to TRBJ1-5; D unresolved. Trimming shortened V by 4 bases and J by 3 bases, and 10 bases separated the two germline ends. The CDR3 is 14 amino acids. Germline CDR1 KGHSH, CDR2 LQKENI.

This chain uses TRBV6-1 with TRBJ2-7; perhaps TRBD1 as D (5 bases). Looked up from germline, CDR1 is MNHNS and CDR2 is SASEGT. The CDR3 extends over 14 amino acids. Trimming removed 1 base at V and 5 bases at J, with 12 bases between. The CDR3 here is CASSEGRVVNEQYF. The CDR3 DNA reads as TGTGCCAGCAGTGAAGGCAGGGTCGTAAACGAGCAGTACTTC.

The gene calls are TRBV10-2 and TRBJ2-7, with a weak D call TRBD2 (5 bases). Trimming took 6 bases from V and 4 from J, leaving 16 bases between them. Germline assignment: CDR1 WSHSY and CDR2 SAAADI. The CDR3 covers 14 residues. In DNA, the CDR3 is TGCGCCAGCAGGCATTCCGGGGAGTTATACGAGCAGTACTTC. Translated: CASRHSGELYEQYF.

The V call is TRBV5-1, the J call TRBJ2-7; 7 bases fit TRBD1. This CDR3 region has 14 residues. Germline V gene lookup returns CDR1 SGHRS and CDR2 YFSETQ. The junction had 9 bases not matched to a gene; V was cut back by 3 bases and J by 6 bases. CDR3 nucleotides: TGCGCCAGCAGCTCCGGGACAGCCCCGCCCGAGCAGTACTTC. This codes for CASSSGTAPPEQYF.

This clone has a handful of counts. This chain uses TRBV4-1 with TRBJ2-1; TRBD2 matches 9 bases. V lost 1 base, J lost 4 bases, and 5 bases stayed unmatched. The CDR3 totals 16 residues. Germline V gene sequence: CDR1 MGHRA, CDR2 YSYEKL. The CDR3 reads CASSQVRLAVYNEQFF. The CDR3 DNA is TGCGCCAGCAGCCAAGTGCGACTAGCGGTATACAATGAGCAGTTCTTC.

The chain couples TRBV2 to TRBJ2-1, with 12 bases aligning to TRBD2. CDR1 and CDR2 (germline): SNHLY, FYNNEI. The CDR3 sequence is 17 residues long. Unmatched junction bases numbered 14, after V lost 7 bases and J lost 7 bases. Written as DNA, the CDR3 is TGTGCCAGCATGAGAGCTCTAGCGGGAGGGGCGTGGAATGAGCAGTTCTTC. Its translation: CASMRALAGGAWNEQFF.

The chain recombines TRBV29-1 with TRBJ1-2, with no clear D. CDR1 SQVTM and CDR2 ANQGSEA come from the germline V gene. The CDR3 covers 14 residues. The V gene lost 4 bases and the J gene lost 2 bases, with 14 bases spanning the gap. CDR3 protein: CSVGTRRGNYGYTF. Here the CDR3 DNA reads TGCAGCGTTGGGACCCGTCGCGGGAACTATGGCTACACCTTC.

A word on this clone: The same CDR3 arises from other DNA sequences in this sample as well. The genes are TRBV5-1 and TRBJ2-7, with a tentative D call TRBD2 (6 bases). Trimming cost V 2 bases and J 5 bases, with 14 bases left between them. Germline assignment: CDR1 SGHRS and CDR2 YFSETQ. The CDR3 sequence is 14 residues long. CDR3 protein: CASSLGGSSDEQYF. CDR3 DNA: TGCGCCAGCAGCTTAGGAGGGAGCAGCGACGAGCAGTACTTC.

Written as DNA, the CDR3 is TGCGCCAGCAGCTCCGGGACAGGGGACACCCCCGTCGGACTGTTTTTT. Amino acid sequence: CASSSGTGDTPVGLFF. The chain has TRBV5-1 and TRBJ1-4, with 10 bases fitting TRBD1. V gave up 3 bases and J gave up 13 bases; unmatched junction bases: 15. The germline V gene encodes CDR1 SGHRS and CDR2 YFSETQ. This CDR3 has 16 residues.

The chain uses TRBV27 and TRBJ2-2; 8 bases are a match to TRBD1. Trimming removed 4 bases from V and 6 bases from J; junction bases left unmatched: 10. CDR3 length: 16 residues. The germline V gene encodes CDR1 MNHEY and CDR2 SMNVEV (reference sequence). CDR3 loop: CASSSRGSGGAGELFF. In nucleotides, the CDR3 is TGTGCCAGCAGTTCCCGTGGGTCAGGGGGCGCCGGGGAGCTGTTTTTT.